This passage covers 21 T cell receptor beta chains from one sample sequenced in a study of blood T cell repertoires in COVID-19. The assay was immunoSEQ multiplex PCR, and TCRdb's table has in-frame clones only and misses some. The profile shows approximately 250,000 clones, about 91% of them singletons. Sequencing used PBMCs or T cells enriched from blood (not recorded which). These receptors were obtained from a man in his forties or fifties who had been exposed to COVID-19.

This chain links TRBV12-5 with TRBJ2-4; perhaps TRBD1 as D (6 bases). The CDR3 spans 13 residues. V was cut by 6 bases and J by 7 bases, with 13 bases left in between. The germline CDR1 and CDR2 sequences are LGHNT and FRNRAP. The CDR3 nucleotides are TGTGCTAGTGGCAATACAGGGTCCAACATTCAGTACTTC. Protein sequence: CASGNTGSNIQYF.

CDR3 DNA sequence: TGTGCCAGCAGTCCTAGCGGGAGGGAATCCTACGAGCAGTACTTC. Encoded protein: CASSPSGRESYEQYF. The chain joins TRBV6-5 to TRBJ2-7; 12 bases map to TRBD2. After removal of 5 bases from V and 1 base from J, the junction contained 3 bases not matched to a gene. The CDR3 contains 15 residues. The germline gives CDR1 MNHEY, CDR2 SVGAGI.

This sequence joins TRBV29-1 and TRBJ2-5; 7 bases map to TRBD1. The germline V gene has CDR1 SQVTM and CDR2 ANQGSEA. The CDR3 length is 12 residues. Trimming removed 7 bases from V and 3 bases from J; junction bases left unmatched: 5. The CDR3 is CSAYTGEETQYF. CDR3 nucleotides: TGCAGCGCATATACAGGGGAAGAGACCCAGTACTTC.

This chain uses TRBV28 with TRBJ1-1; 9 bases fit TRBD1. Germline loops: CDR1 MDHEN, CDR2 SYDVKM. V dropped 9 bases and J dropped 0; count of bases not matched to a gene: 8. The CDR3 length is 15 residues. The CDR3 nucleotides read TGTGCCAGTACTGAGACAGGGGGGCTGAACACTGAAGCTTTCTTT. This gives the protein CASTETGGLNTEAFF.

The genes are TRBV27 and TRBJ1-2; TRBD1 matches 8 bases. The length of the CDR3 is 16 residues. V gave up 4 bases and J gave up 6 bases; unmatched junction bases: 13. Germline lookup yields CDR1 MNHEY and CDR2 SMNVEV (reference sequence). The CDR3 bases are TGTGCCAGCAGTTCGATCGCGACAGGGGAGACGGATGGCTACACCTTC. Protein: CASSSIATGETDGYTF.

The chain combines TRBV29-1 with TRBJ2-1; 7 bases are a match to TRBD1. V dropped 2 bases and J dropped 2; count of bases not matched to a gene: 12. The germline V gene encodes CDR1 SQVTM and CDR2 ANQGSEA. The CDR3 runs 17 residues. CDR3 sequence: CSVERGITGDAYNEQFF. The CDR3 nucleotides read TGCAGCGTTGAAAGGGGCATAACAGGGGATGCCTACAATGAGCAGTTCTTC.

The chain carries TRBV9 and TRBJ2-1; a weak D match, TRBD2 (6 bases). Germline lookup yields CDR1 SGDLS and CDR2 YYNGEE. V dropped 0 bases and J dropped 3 bases, with 10 bases sitting between them. The CDR3 contains 15 residues. The CDR3 reads CASSVVGTDYNEQFF. CDR3 coding DNA: TGTGCCAGCAGCGTAGTGGGGACTGACTACAATGAGCAGTTCTTC.

This chain uses TRBV7-9 with TRBJ2-3; the match to TRBD2 covers 11 bases. Per germline, CDR1 SEHNR and CDR2 FQNEAQ (reference sequence). Trimming cost V 5 bases and J 4 bases; bases outside gene matches: 8. The CDR3 sequence is 16 residues long. Written as DNA, the CDR3 is TGTGCCAGCAGCCCTGCTAGCGGGAGGTTCGCAGATACGCAGTATTTT. As protein: CASSPASGRFADTQYF.

This chain joins TRBV4-1 and TRBJ2-6; D is ambiguous. Per germline, CDR1 MGHRA and CDR2 YSYEKL. Trimming stripped 1 base from V and 1 base from J, with 2 bases between. CDR3 length: 14 residues. In DNA, the CDR3 is TGCGCCAGCAGCCAAGTATCTGGGGCCAACGTCCTGACTTTC. Protein: CASSQVSGANVLTF.

This clone is a singleton in its sample. V gene TRBV4-3 combines with J gene TRBJ1-1; 9 bases fit TRBD1. With V trimmed by 0 bases and J by 8 bases, 10 bases remained unmatched. Germline V gives CDR1 LGHNA, CDR2 YSLEER. This CDR3 contains 16 residues. CDR3 region: CASSQDSLQGAQEAFF. In nucleotides, the CDR3 is TGCGCCAGCAGCCAAGATAGTCTACAGGGGGCCCAGGAAGCTTTCTTT.

The gene calls are TRBV6-5 and TRBJ1-1, with D possibly matching TRBD1 (6 bases). This CDR3 has 13 residues. V was clipped by 11 bases and J by 5 bases, with 18 bases between them. Germline V CDR1 and CDR2: MNHEY, SVGAGI. CDR3 region: CACQGTWGTEAFF. Here the CDR3 DNA reads TGTGCCTGCCAGGGGACCTGGGGGACTGAAGCTTTCTTT.

J is TRBJ2-1 and V is TRBV28, with 7 nucleotides matching TRBD1. The CDR3 length is 14 residues. Germline V gene sequence: CDR1 MDHEN, CDR2 SYDVKM. The V segment lost 7 bases and the J segment 2 bases; nucleotides outside the gene matches: 5. CDR3 nucleotide sequence: TGTGCCAGCACAGAGGGGGCCACCTACAATGAGCAGTTCTTC. It is translated as CASTEGATYNEQFF.

This chain joins TRBV27 and TRBJ2-2; D possibly corresponds to TRBD1 (6 bases). The CDR3 is 14 residues long. CDR1 is MNHEY, CDR2 SMNVEV, per germline (reference sequence). V lost 7 bases to trimming and J lost 2 bases, with 11 bases between them. CDR3 residues: CASTEDSNTGELFF. CDR3 DNA: TGTGCCAGCACGGAGGACAGCAACACCGGGGAGCTGTTTTTT.

This clone was found once. This rearrangement joins TRBV30 to TRBJ1-2, with 12 bases matching TRBD1. CDR1 is GTSNPN and CDR2 is SVGIG in the germline V gene (reference sequence). V gave up 5 bases and J gave up 2 bases; unmatched junction bases: 12. The CDR3 is made up of 17 amino acids. The chain's CDR3 is CAWRDRGRFGMNYGYTF. The CDR3, as DNA: TGTGCCTGGCGGGACAGGGGGCGCTTCGGCATGAACTATGGCTACACCTTC.

The chain combines TRBV19 with TRBJ1-2; TRBD1 agrees at 8 bases. Germline V gene lookup returns CDR1 LNHDA and CDR2 SQIVND (reference sequence). The CDR3 loop spans 13 amino acids. Germline trimming cut 6 bases from V and 7 bases from J; bases unmatched to any gene: 7. CDR3 in DNA: TGTGCCAGTAGCCTAGGTGGACAGGGTGGCTACACCTTC. This sequence encodes CASSLGGQGGYTF.

This sequence joins TRBV19 and TRBJ1-1, with 7 positions matching TRBD1. Germline V gives CDR1 LNHDA, CDR2 SQIVND (reference sequence). Losses at the gene ends were 1 base for V and 1 base for J; bases not matched to a gene: 9. This CDR3 is 17 amino acids long. The CDR3 DNA follows: TGTGCCAGTAGTATAGTCAGGACAGGTATCTCGAACACTGAAGCTTTCTTT. The encoded protein is CASSIVRTGISNTEAFF.

This clone showed up just once. The rearrangement uses TRBV10-3 and TRBJ1-1; 7 nucleotides match TRBD1. The CDR3 runs 14 residues. The junction had 14 bases not matched to a gene; V was cut back by 6 bases and J by 10 bases. Per the germline V gene, CDR1 is ENHRY and CDR2 is SYGVKD. The CDR3 DNA is TGTGCCATCAGGGGGGACACAGGGGTTTCTTCAGCTTTCTTT. Translating gives CAIRGDTGVSSAFF.

CDR3 sequence reads: CASSLFAGDSNQPQHF. The CDR3 DNA follows: TGTGCCAGCAGTTTGTTTGCAGGGGATAGCAATCAGCCCCAGCATTTT. This sequence joins TRBV6-6 and TRBJ1-5; a weak D match, TRBD1 (6 bases). V dropped 4 bases and J dropped 0 bases, with 13 bases sitting between them. The CDR3 has 16 residues. CDR1 and CDR2 from the germline V gene are MNHNY and SVGAGI (reference sequence).

The CDR3: CASSYTTGGTNEKLFF. DNA of the CDR3: TGTGCCAGCAGCTATACTACAGGGGGCACTAATGAAAAACTGTTTTTT. This chain links TRBV11-2 with TRBJ1-4; 9 nucleotides line up with TRBD1. The CDR3 is made up of 16 amino acids. V shed 4 bases, J shed 2 bases, and the junction held 5 bases outside the gene matches. Germline values: CDR1 SGHAT, CDR2 FQNNGV.

This chain joins TRBV18 and TRBJ1-3; no clear D. Per germline, CDR1 KGHSH and CDR2 LQKENI. The CDR3 has 15 amino acids. V was shortened by 1 base and J by 1 base, with 8 bases between the two germline ends. This CDR3 reads CASSPRIASGNTIYF. The CDR3 DNA reads as TGTGCCAGCTCACCACGGATAGCGTCTGGAAACACCATATATTTT.

V gene TRBV9 combines with J gene TRBJ2-5; 11 bases agree with TRBD1. V shed 3 bases, J shed 4 bases, and the junction held 5 bases outside the gene matches. This CDR3 comprises 15 residues. Germline V CDR1 and CDR2: SGDLS, YYNGEE. The CDR3 DNA reads TGTGCCAGCAGCGCAGGACAGGGGGCTGGAGAGACCCAGTACTTC. Protein sequence: CASSAGQGAGETQYF.